This T cell receptor beta chain was identified in a study of early T cells in non-severe SARS-CoV-2 infection. This clonotype was picked up a small number of times. The antigen is undetermined. Study-wide results and limits: Matching with VDJdb favored anti-spike CD8 responses (missing private and CD4 specificities).

CDR3 length equals 16 residues. Trimming left V 4 bases short and J 3 bases short, with 13 bases between. Germline V lookup: CDR1 LGHNA, CDR2 YNFKEQ. Unique molecular identifiers tagged individual cDNA molecules. From the 5' RACE reads, TCRdb called clonotypes with MiXCR, one entry per CDR3 protein. The repertoire includes roughly 100,000 distinct CDR3 sequences, about 12% of them detected once, and 2% to 2.5% sits in the top ten. The TCR originated in an adult who was a healthcare worker with PCR-confirmed SARS-CoV-2 infection or an uninfected control (not recorded which). The V call is TRBV4-2, the J call TRBJ1-6; D not resolved. Sample: whole blood. CDR3 sequence (DNA): TGTGCCAGCAGCCCCTCTGACGTATTCTATAATTCACCCCTCCACTTT. Translating gives CASSPSDVFYNSPLHF.